Below, 3 T cell receptor beta chains from the same sample are listed, as sequenced in a study of T cells after yellow fever vaccination. TCRdb redid the calling of the 5' RACE reads with MiXCR, one entry per CDR3 protein. The sample has a few hundred thousand distinct CDR3 sequences; 3% to 4.5% are singletons. Material: PBMCs, obtained on the day of the yellow fever booster vaccination. The origin of the receptors is a man in his late teens or twenties who received the YFV17D yellow fever vaccine.

V is TRBV18 and J is TRBJ1-4; TRBD1 agrees at 7 bases. This CDR3 has 17 residues. Per germline, CDR1 KGHSH and CDR2 LQKENI. The V gene end was trimmed by 3 bases and the J gene end by 7 bases; junction bases not matched to a gene: 14. In DNA, the CDR3 is TGTGCCAGCTCACCCTTATCTCGGGCAGGGGGAGCTGAAAAACTGTTTTTT. It is translated as CASSPLSRAGGAEKLFF.

The J gene is TRBJ2-3, the V gene TRBV5-1; D is ambiguous. Germline V gives CDR1 SGHRS, CDR2 YFSETQ. The V end was cut by 4 bases, the J end by 4 bases, with 7 bases between. The CDR3 is made up of 12 amino acids. This chain's CDR3 is CASSRNSDTQYF. Here the CDR3 DNA reads TGCGCCAGCAGCCGGAACTCAGATACGCAGTATTTT.

In its sample, this clonotype was seen many times. The chain employs TRBV18 and TRBJ2-5, with a tentative D call TRBD2 (5 bases). This CDR3 spans 16 amino acids. Germline lookup yields CDR1 KGHSH and CDR2 LQKENI. Trimming cost V 4 bases and J 0 bases, with 15 bases left between them. The CDR3 nucleotides read TGTGCCAGCTCACTCGGACTTGGATTCTACCAAGAGACCCAGTACTTC. Its protein product is CASSLGLGFYQETQYF.